Below, 20 T cell receptor beta chains from the same sample are listed, as sequenced in a study of blood T cell repertoires in COVID-19. Libraries were prepared by immunoSEQ multiplex PCR; TCRdb keeps only in-frame clonotypes and omits some of them. The data contain around 280,000 clones, roughly 89% of them singletons. Sequencing was carried out using PBMCs or T cells enriched from blood (not recorded which). The receptors stem from a woman aged 40 to 55 who had recovered from COVID-19.

This clone was found once. This chain links TRBV18 with TRBJ2-7; possibly TRBD1 for D (6 bases). With 3 bases removed from V and 4 bases from J, the gap between germline ends came to 13 bases. The CDR3 is made up of 14 amino acids. CDR1 is KGHSH and CDR2 is LQKENI in the germline V gene. CDR3 in amino acids: CASSPTQGGYEQYF. The CDR3 DNA follows: TGTGCCAGCTCACCGACACAGGGTGGGTACGAGCAGTACTTC.

The chain uses TRBV15 and TRBJ2-1; TRBD2 might be the D (7 bases). CDR1 is LNHNV and CDR2 is YYDKDF in the germline V gene (reference sequence). With 2 bases removed from V and 12 bases from J, the gap between germline ends came to 20 bases. This CDR3 is 15 amino acids long. The CDR3 reads CATSRFGEGGARQFF. In nucleotides, the CDR3 is TGTGCCACCAGCAGATTTGGGGAGGGGGGGGCTAGGCAGTTCTTC.

The chain carries TRBV5-1 and TRBJ2-5, with a possible D match to TRBD2 (6 bases). V shed 4 bases and J shed 2 bases, with 12 bases lying between them. The CDR3 is 14 residues long. Germline V gene data show CDR1 as SGHRS and CDR2 as YFSETQ. CDR3 amino acids: CASSRTGGQETQYF. CDR3 nucleotides: TGCGCCAGCAGCCGGACTGGAGGGCAAGAGACCCAGTACTTC.

The chain employs TRBV28 and TRBJ2-7; D remains ambiguous. The V end was cut by 2 bases, the J end by 9 bases, with 8 bases between. The length of the CDR3 is 11 residues. Germline assignment: CDR1 MDHEN and CDR2 SYDVKM. CDR3 sequence (DNA): TGTGCCAGCAGTTTACAGCGTTGGCAGTACTTC. It codes for CASSLQRWQYF.

The chain employs TRBV7-3 and TRBJ2-2, with 10 bases aligning to TRBD2. J was trimmed by 5 bases and V by 5 bases; bases with no gene match: 2. The CDR3 spans 14 residues. The germline CDR1 and CDR2 sequences are SGHTA and FQGTGA. DNA of the CDR3: TGTGCCAGCAGCCGGACTAGCGGTACCGGGGAGCTGTTTTTT. Residues: CASSRTSGTGELFF.

The V call is TRBV5-1, the J call TRBJ2-7; 8 bases fit TRBD1. With V trimmed by 4 bases and J by 3 bases, 9 bases remained unmatched. The CDR3 extends over 15 amino acids. Per germline, CDR1 SGHRS and CDR2 YFSETQ. The CDR3 loop reads CASSGTGQGDYEQYF. CDR3 in DNA: TGCGCCAGCAGCGGCACTGGACAGGGCGACTACGAGCAGTACTTC.

V gene TRBV27 combines with J gene TRBJ1-5; perhaps TRBD1 as D (5 bases). Trimming shortened V by 5 bases and J by 5 bases, and 16 bases separated the two germline ends. This CDR3 has 15 residues. Germline V gives CDR1 MNHEY, CDR2 SMNVEV (reference sequence). This chain's CDR3 is CASSKTGQGYQPQHF. CDR3 DNA: TGTGCCAGCAGTAAAACCGGGCAGGGCTATCAGCCCCAGCATTTT.

V and J are TRBV7-2 and TRBJ2-7; 7 bases map to TRBD1. The CDR3 is made up of 12 amino acids. Unmatched junction bases numbered 4, after V lost 5 bases and J lost 6 bases. The germline CDR1 and CDR2 sequences are SGHTA and FQGNSA. As DNA, the CDR3 is TGTGCCAGCAGCACCCACAGGGGCGAGCAGTACTTC. Translated: CASSTHRGEQYF.

This clone appeared once. V and J are TRBV6-5 and TRBJ1-5; D gene ambiguous. From germline, CDR1 is MNHEY and CDR2 SVGAGI. V lost 6 bases to trimming and J lost 0 bases, with 9 bases between them. The CDR3 runs to 14 residues. The CDR3 sequence is CASSPQYSNQPQHF. In DNA, the CDR3 is TGTGCCAGCAGCCCACAGTATAGCAATCAGCCCCAGCATTTT.

The chain has TRBV18 and TRBJ1-1; D not resolved. Germline CDR1 and CDR2: KGHSH and LQKENI. Deletions cut 1 base from V and 0 bases from J, with 6 bases between. The CDR3 has 14 residues. The CDR3 region has the DNA TGTGCCAGCTCACCACAGACACTGAACACTGAAGCTTTCTTT. Its protein is CASSPQTLNTEAFF.

The chain couples TRBV5-1 to TRBJ2-2, with D maybe TRBD2 (6 bases). V lost 6 bases and J lost 1, with 16 bases in between. This CDR3 is built from 16 residues. CDR1 SGHRS and CDR2 YFSETQ come from the germline V gene. The CDR3 DNA is TGCGCCAGCATTGCGGTTTCGGGGGTGAACACCGGGGAGCTGTTTTTT. Protein product: CASIAVSGVNTGELFF.

The chain is built from TRBV13 and TRBJ1-1; possibly TRBD1 for D (5 bases). With 5 bases removed from V and 1 base from J, the gap between germline ends came to 8 bases. The CDR3 is 13 residues long. Germline CDR1 reads PRHDT; CDR2 reads FYEKMQ (reference sequence). The CDR3, as DNA: TGTGCCAGCAGCATCGACAGGAACACTGAAGCTTTCTTT. Residues: CASSIDRNTEAFF.

The chain is built from TRBV27 and TRBJ2-5; 7 positions match TRBD2. CDR3 length: 14 amino acids. The V and J ends lost 3 bases and 13 bases, in that order; junction bases with no gene match: 14. Germline values: CDR1 MNHEY, CDR2 SMNVEV (reference sequence). CDR3 protein: CASSLGRDLGPTYF. Here the CDR3 DNA reads TGTGCCAGCAGTTTGGGGAGGGACCTTGGACCCACGTACTTC.

The chain is built from TRBV7-9 and TRBJ2-6, with D perhaps TRBD1 (6 bases). The V end lost 4 bases, the J end lost 0 bases, and 19 bases lay between the germline ends. CDR3 length: 19 residues. Germline V gene lookup returns CDR1 SEHNR and CDR2 FQNEAQ (reference sequence). The CDR3 nucleotides read TGTGCCAGCAGCTCAAGTCTATCTACAGGGAACTCTGGGGCCAACGTCCTGACTTTC. It specifies CASSSSLSTGNSGANVLTF.

The chain uses TRBV9 and TRBJ2-2, with D perhaps matching TRBD2 (5 bases). Germline V gives CDR1 SGDLS, CDR2 YYNGEE. CDR3 length: 15 residues. V lost 2 bases and J 3 bases, leaving 11 bases between the germline ends. The CDR3 is CASSVGEHDTGELFF. CDR3 sequence (DNA): TGTGCCAGCAGCGTTGGGGAGCACGACACCGGGGAGCTGTTTTTT.

This clone was recorded a few times. The chain combines TRBV6-2 or TRBV6-3 with TRBJ2-1; weak D call: TRBD2 (6 bases). The germline gives CDR1 MNHEY, CDR2 SVGEGT. V was pared by 5 bases and J by 6 bases, with 17 bases between. This CDR3 comprises 15 residues. The chain's CDR3 is CASSGTRTLSNEQFF. The CDR3 region has the DNA TGTGCCAGCAGTGGGACTCGGACCCTCAGCAATGAGCAGTTCTTC.

This clone was seen only a few times. The chain employs TRBV3-1 (or the pseudogene TRBV3-2) and TRBJ2-7; TRBD2 matches 11 bases. Trimming removed 4 bases from V and 2 bases from J; junction bases left unmatched: 19. The germline CDR1 and CDR2 sequences are LGHDT and YNNKEL (reference sequence). The CDR3 is 20 amino acids. CDR3: CASSPFGQGRTSGSPYEQYF. CDR3 bases: TGTGCCAGCAGCCCCTTTGGACAGGGGAGGACTAGCGGGTCCCCCTACGAGCAGTACTTC.

This chain links TRBV6-2 or TRBV6-3 with TRBJ2-3, with D unresolved. V was trimmed by 3 bases and J by 0 bases, leaving 7 bases between them. This CDR3 has 14 residues. Germline CDR1 MNHEY, CDR2 SVGEGT. The CDR3 region is CASSYLTSTDTQYF. The DNA of the CDR3 is TGTGCCAGCAGTTATCTCACTAGCACAGATACGCAGTATTTT.

This clone was picked up a small number of times. The chain links TRBV21-1 to TRBJ2-7; TRBD2 reflects the table's D call only, with no check against the DNA. TRBV21-1 is reported as a pseudogene. The CDR3 is made up of 16 amino acids. CDR3 DNA sequence: TGTGCCAGCAGCGCCCCAAGGACTAGCGGCTCCTACGAGCAGTACTTC. Residues: CASSAPRTSGSYEQYF.

The V and J genes are TRBV4-1 and TRBJ2-5; 8 bases are shared with TRBD2. V dropped 4 bases and J dropped 0; count of bases not matched to a gene: 7. The CDR3 is made up of 16 amino acids. The V gene's germline CDR1 is MGHRA and CDR2 YSYEKL. CDR3 in DNA: TGCGCCAGCAGCCCCTCGGGCGGGGGGAACCAAGAGACCCAGTACTTC. Translation gives CASSPSGGGNQETQYF.